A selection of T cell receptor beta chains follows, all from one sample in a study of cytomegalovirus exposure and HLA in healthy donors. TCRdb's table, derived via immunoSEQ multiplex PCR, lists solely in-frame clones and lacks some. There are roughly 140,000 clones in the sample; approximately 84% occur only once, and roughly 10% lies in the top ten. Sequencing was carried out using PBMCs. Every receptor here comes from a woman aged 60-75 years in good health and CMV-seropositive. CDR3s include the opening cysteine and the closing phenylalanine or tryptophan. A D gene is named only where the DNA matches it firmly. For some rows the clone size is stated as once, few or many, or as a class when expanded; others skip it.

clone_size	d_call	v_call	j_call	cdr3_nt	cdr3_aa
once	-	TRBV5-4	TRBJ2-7	TGTGCCAGCAGCCAATCTCGCAGCTCCTACGAGCAGTACTTC	CASSQSRSSYEQYF
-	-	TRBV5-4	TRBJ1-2	TGTGCCAGCAGCTTGGATCCAGGGGTTGGCTACACCTTC	CASSLDPGVGYTF
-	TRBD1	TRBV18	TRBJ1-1	TGTGCCAGCTCACTGGACAGGGTTGAAGCTTTCTTT	CASSLDRVEAFF
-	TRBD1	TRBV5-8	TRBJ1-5	TGTGCCAGCACCATGGACAGGCTCCAAGCTCAGCCCCAGCATTTT	CASTMDRLQAQPQHF
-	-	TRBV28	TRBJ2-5	TGTGCCAGCAGTTTATCAGGGAGGGAGACCCAGTACTTC	CASSLSGRETQYF
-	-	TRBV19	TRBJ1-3	TGTGCCAGTAGTCCCCGTCGGACAGATGGAAACACCATATATTTT	CASSPRRTDGNTIYF
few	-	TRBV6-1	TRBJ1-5	TGTGCCAGCAGTGAAGGTCAGGGTAGACAGCCCCAGCATTTT	CASSEGQGRQPQHF
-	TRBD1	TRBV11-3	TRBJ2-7	TGTGCCAGCAGCGGGTCCGGGACAGCCACCTACGAGCAGTACTTC	CASSGSGTATYEQYF
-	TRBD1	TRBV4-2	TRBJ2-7	TGTGCCAGCAGCCACAACTTAGGACAGGGCGAGCAGTACTTC	CASSHNLGQGEQYF
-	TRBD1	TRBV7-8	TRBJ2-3	TGTGCCAGCAGCCGAGCGACAGGGGCCTTTGATACGCAGTATTTT	CASSRATGAFDTQYF
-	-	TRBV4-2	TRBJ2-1	TGTGCCAGCAGCCAAGATCTTCGACAGGGACTGTTAAGCTACAATGAGCAGTTCTTC	CASSQDLRQGLLSYNEQFF
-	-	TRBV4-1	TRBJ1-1	TGCGCCAGCAGCCAAGATCAGGGACAATTTGAAGCTTTCTTT	CASSQDQGQFEAFF
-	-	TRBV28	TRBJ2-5	TGTGCCAGCAGTTTACACCGAGGGCAAGAGACCCAGTACTTC	CASSLHRGQETQYF
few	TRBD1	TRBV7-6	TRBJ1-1	TGTGCCAGCAGCTTAGCAGGGGGCGGCACTGAAGCTTTCTTT	CASSLAGGGTEAFF
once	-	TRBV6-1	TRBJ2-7	TGTGCCAGCTCCACCGGGGTAACCTACGAGCAGTACTTC	CASSTGVTYEQYF
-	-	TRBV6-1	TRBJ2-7	TGTGCCAGCAGTGGGGGGACATTCACCTACGCGCAGTACTTC	CASSGGTFTYAQYF
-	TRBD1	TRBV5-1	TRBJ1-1	TGCGCCGGCCGAGACAGGGAGAACACTGAAGCTTTCTTT	CAGRDRENTEAFF
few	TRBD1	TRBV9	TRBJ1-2	TGTGCCAGCAGCGTAGAGGGACAGGGGCTATCTGGCTACACCTTC	CASSVEGQGLSGYTF
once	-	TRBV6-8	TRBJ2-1	TGTGCCAGCCTCGGTAATGAGCAGTTCTTC	CASLGNEQFF
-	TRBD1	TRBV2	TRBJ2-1	TGTGCCGTCGTTGGGGACAGAATTTCCTACAATGAGCAGTTCTTC	CAVVGDRISYNEQFF
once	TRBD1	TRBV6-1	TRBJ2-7	TGTGCCAGCAGTGAAGGACAGGGAGTATCGGGCGAGCAGTACTTC	CASSEGQGVSGEQYF
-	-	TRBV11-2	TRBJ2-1	TGTGCCAGCAGCTTAGATCAGGGGCAGTTCTTC	CASSLDQGQFF
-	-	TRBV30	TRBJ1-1	TGTGCCTGGGAAGGGGGGGCTGAAGCTTTCTTT	CAWEGGAEAFF